The 28 T cell receptor beta chains in this list originate from one sample, sequenced in a study of blood T cell repertoires in COVID-19 (dated by TCRdb to about 2020). The library was prepared using the immunoSEQ multiplex PCR assay. Entries here come from immuneACCESS through TCRdb and include only in-frame sequences with V and J called. Some clones fail to appear in such tables; in the studies checked, an unresolved V gene covers under half of the shortfall, and the cause of the remainder is unknown. The sample table contains under 200,000 clones; only one count was recorded for 75% to 95% of them. The ten largest clones capture approximately 0.5% of the sample. Source material: peripheral blood. These receptors originate from a man aged 50 to 60 with acute or convalescent COVID-19.

The chain carries TRBV9 and TRBJ2-2; possibly TRBD2 for D (6 bases). Looked up from germline, CDR1 is SGDLS and CDR2 is YYNGEE. V was cut by 0 bases and J by 4 bases, with 16 bases left in between. The CDR3 runs to 17 residues. The CDR3 protein is CASSVVGGYGTTGELFF. In DNA form, the CDR3 reads TGTGCCAGCAGCGTAGTCGGGGGTTATGGGACCACCGGGGAGCTGTTTTTT.

The gene calls are TRBV7-9 and TRBJ1-2; D is possibly TRBD1 (5 bases). Germline V CDR1 and CDR2: SEHNR, FQNEAQ (reference sequence). The CDR3 totals 16 residues. V lost 1 base and J 3 bases, leaving 15 bases between the germline ends. CDR3 sequence (DNA): TGTGCCAGCAGCTTAGTCCAAAGAGGAGGGGACTATGGCTACACCTTC. This translates into CASSLVQRGGDYGYTF. The full variable domain, in which reference TRBV7-9 and TRBJ1-2 provide the parts outside the CDR3, is DTGVSQNPRHKITKRGQNVTFRCDPISEHNRLYWYRQTLGQGPEFLTYFQNEAQLEKSRLLSDRFSAERPKGSFSTLEIQRTEQGDSAMYLCASSLVQRGGDYGYTFGSGTRLTVV.

The V call is TRBV7-6, the J call TRBJ2-3; 12 positions agree with TRBD2. V dropped 2 bases and J dropped 8; count of bases not matched to a gene: 8. Germline CDR1 SGHVS, CDR2 FNYEAQ. The CDR3 contains 16 residues. This CDR3 is CASSLSIASGGATQYF. CDR3 DNA sequence: TGTGCCAGCAGCTTATCTATAGCTAGCGGGGGGGCTACGCAGTATTTT.

The chain is built from TRBV7-2 and TRBJ2-7, with TRBD2 matching over 7 bases. Germline V gene data show CDR1 as SGHTA and CDR2 as FQGNSA. The CDR3 extends over 13 amino acids. V was pared by 0 bases and J by 4 bases, with 0 bases of the junction left unmatched. In DNA form, the CDR3 reads TGTGCCAGCAGCTTAGCGGGGGGGTACGAGCAGTACGTC. Amino acid sequence: CASSLAGGYEQYV.

CDR3 nucleotides: TGTGCCGCTAGGAGACCGGGACAGATGAACACTGAAGCTTTCTTT. Translating gives CAARRPGQMNTEAFF. This chain connects TRBV19 to TRBJ1-1, with 7 bases identical to TRBD1. With 11 bases clipped from V and 0 bases from J, the junction kept 12 bases outside the gene matches. There are 15 residues in the CDR3. Germline lookup yields CDR1 LNHDA and CDR2 SQIVND (reference sequence).

The chain recombines TRBV7-8 with TRBJ1-4, with 11 bases lining up with TRBD1. CDR1 is SGHVS and CDR2 is FQNEAQ in the germline V gene. The CDR3 covers 16 residues. Trimming cost V 0 bases and J 8 bases; bases outside gene matches: 5. CDR3 DNA sequence: TGTGCCAGCAGCTTAGCGGAGGGACAGGGGGAGGAAAAACTGTTTTTT. Translated: CASSLAEGQGEEKLFF.

The chain recombines TRBV7-2 with TRBJ1-2; unclear D gene. CDR3 length: 14 amino acids. Germline V gene sequence: CDR1 SGHTA, CDR2 FQGNSA. The V gene lost 5 bases and the J gene lost 3 bases, with 13 bases spanning the gap. CDR3 nucleotide sequence: TGTGCCAGCAGCCTCGGGAGGGATTACTATGGCTACACCTTC. This encodes CASSLGRDYYGYTF.

The V gene is TRBV7-8, the J gene TRBJ1-1; D remains ambiguous. Germline loops: CDR1 SGHVS, CDR2 FQNEAQ. V lost 3 bases and J 7 bases, leaving 12 bases between the germline ends. This CDR3 has 13 amino acids. CDR3 bases: TGTGCCAGCAGCTTTAATCCGCGGGATGAAGCTTTCTTT. The encoded protein is CASSFNPRDEAFF.

The sample holds a few counts of this clone. The chain carries TRBV10-1 and TRBJ1-2; TRBD1 matches at 8 bases. The CDR3 is 13 amino acids. V lost 4 bases and J lost 7; bases outside the gene matches: 5. CDR1 and CDR2 (germline): WNHNN, SYGVQD (reference sequence). CDR3 in amino acids: CASSASRGLGYTF. The CDR3 nucleotides read TGCGCCAGCAGTGCATCCAGGGGGCTTGGCTACACCTTC.

The V and J genes are TRBV5-1 and TRBJ1-5; D gene unclear. Germline V gene data show CDR1 as SGHRS and CDR2 as YFSETQ. V dropped 0 bases and J dropped 0 bases, with 7 bases sitting between them. This CDR3 region has 15 residues. This CDR3 is CASSLESNSNQPQHF. The CDR3 DNA is TGCGCCAGCAGCTTGGAGAGTAATAGCAATCAGCCCCAGCATTTT.

The sample holds one count of this clone. The chain links TRBV30 to TRBJ2-3, with a tentative D call TRBD2 (5 bases). The CDR3 sequence is 13 residues long. Germline V gene sequence: CDR1 GTSNPN, CDR2 SVGIG (reference sequence). Trimming left V 0 bases short and J 7 bases short, with 11 bases between. CDR3 amino acids: CAWSVASGNTQYF. CDR3 DNA sequence: TGTGCCTGGAGTGTCGCCAGCGGTAATACGCAGTATTTT.

The CDR3 DNA follows: TGTGCCAGCAGTTCAACCCCTAGCGGGACGCCCTACGAGCAGTACTTC. It encodes CASSSTPSGTPYEQYF. The V gene is TRBV27, the J gene TRBJ2-7; 9 nucleotides agree with TRBD2. The CDR3 consists of 16 residues. Germline V gene data show CDR1 as MNHEY and CDR2 as SMNVEV (reference sequence). The V and J ends lost 4 bases and 2 bases, in that order; junction bases with no gene match: 9.

J is TRBJ1-5 and V is TRBV19; D perhaps matches TRBD1 (5 bases). Trimming shortened V by 5 bases and J by 1 base, and 12 bases separated the two germline ends. The CDR3 covers 15 residues. Germline CDR1 is LNHDA and CDR2 is SQIVND (reference sequence). The CDR3 region is CASSRQRRSNQPQHF. In nucleotides, the CDR3 is TGTGCCAGTAGTCGACAGCGTAGAAGCAATCAGCCCCAGCATTTT.

CDR3 in DNA: TGTGCCAGCAGTTCGCGGACAGGGGATGAAAAACTGTTTTTT. It yields the protein CASSSRTGDEKLFF. The genes are TRBV27 and TRBJ1-4, with 9 nucleotides matching TRBD1. V dropped 4 bases and J dropped 6; count of bases not matched to a gene: 3. The CDR3 covers 14 residues. Germline loops: CDR1 MNHEY, CDR2 SMNVEV (reference sequence).

This clone has just a few counts. This rearrangement joins TRBV10-2 to TRBJ2-4; D is undetermined. Trimming pared 3 bases from V and 0 bases from J, leaving 9 bases between. This CDR3 has 15 residues. Germline CDR1 and CDR2: WSHSY and SAAADI. DNA for the CDR3: TGCGCCAGCAGTGAATTTATGAGAGCCAAAAACATTCAGTACTTC. The encoded protein is CASSEFMRAKNIQYF.

The J gene is TRBJ2-1, the V gene TRBV19, with D uncertain. There are 12 residues in the CDR3. V lost 6 bases, J lost 6 bases, and 9 bases lay in between. Looked up from germline, CDR1 is LNHDA and CDR2 is SQIVND (reference sequence). The CDR3 sequence: CASRGSGNEQFF. CDR3 sequence (DNA): TGTGCCAGTAGGGGCTCCGGCAATGAGCAGTTCTTC.

The rearrangement uses TRBV7-2 and TRBJ1-2; possibly TRBD1 for D (5 bases). This CDR3 has 16 amino acids. Per germline, CDR1 SGHTA and CDR2 FQGNSA. Deletions cut 3 bases from V and 0 bases from J, with 14 bases between. CDR3 bases: TGTGCCAGCAGCTTTAATTTCAGGGCTACTAACTATGGCTACACCTTC. Translating gives CASSFNFRATNYGYTF. The variable domain in full, with the rest retrieved from reference TRBV7-2 and TRBJ1-2, is GAGVSQSPSNKVTEKGKDVELRCDPISGHTALYWYRQSLGQGLEFLIYFQGNSAPDKSGLPSDRFSAERTGGSVSTLTIQRTQQEDSAVYLCASSFNFRATNYGYTFGSGTRLTVV.

J is TRBJ1-4 and V is TRBV28; TRBD1 might be the D (5 bases). V lost 5 bases to trimming and J lost 6 bases, with 10 bases between them. The germline V gene encodes CDR1 MDHEN and CDR2 SYDVKM. This CDR3 has 13 residues. Here the CDR3 DNA reads TGTGCCAGCAGTCTTGGGGGGGATGAAAAACTGTTTTTT. It specifies CASSLGGDEKLFF. The entire variable domain, with the rest obtained from reference TRBV28 and TRBJ1-4, is as follows: DVKVTQSSRYLVKRTGEKVFLECVQDMDHENMFWYRQDPGLGLRLIYFSYDVKMKEKGDIPEGYSVSREKKERFSLILESASTNQTSMYLCASSLGGDEKLFFGSGTQLSVL.

The chain links TRBV3-1 (or the pseudogene TRBV3-2) to TRBJ1-3; no clear D gene. Germline loops: CDR1 LGHDT, CDR2 YNNKEL (reference sequence). Trimming stripped 0 bases from V and 0 bases from J, with 6 bases between. The CDR3 is 15 residues long. The CDR3 protein is CASSQDFYSGNTIYF. The CDR3, as DNA: TGTGCCAGCAGCCAAGACTTCTACTCTGGAAACACCATATATTTT.

This chain links TRBV10-3 with TRBJ2-5, with TRBD2 matching 8 bases. The CDR3 length is 14 residues. Germline CDR1 is ENHRY and CDR2 is SYGVKD. Losses at the gene ends were 10 bases for V and 2 bases for J; bases not matched to a gene: 9. CDR3 loop: CATGLAPSQETQYF. The DNA for the CDR3 is TGTGCCACCGGACTAGCCCCAAGTCAAGAGACCCAGTACTTC.

V and J are TRBV4-3 and TRBJ2-7; 15 bases map to TRBD2. The germline gives CDR1 LGHNA, CDR2 YSLEER. The CDR3 spans 18 residues. V trimming: 0 bases; J trimming: 6 bases; junction bases outside the gene matches: 9. For the CDR3, the DNA is TGCGCCAGCAGCCAAGATTCCGGGACTAGCGGGGGGTTACCCGAGCAGTACGTC. Protein: CASSQDSGTSGGLPEQYV.

The chain uses TRBV5-1 and TRBJ2-1; 7 bases agree with TRBD1. This CDR3 is built from 15 residues. Germline V gene data show CDR1 as SGHRS and CDR2 as YFSETQ. The trim removed 4 bases at V and 3 bases at J, leaving 7 bases unmatched. CDR3 in DNA: TGCGCCAGCAGCGAGGGGGCATCGTTCTACAATGAGCAGTTCTTC. Translated: CASSEGASFYNEQFF.

The chain joins TRBV10-3 to TRBJ2-7, with 8 bases that match TRBD2. The CDR3 contains 16 residues. V lost 2 bases to trimming and J lost 6 bases; unmatched junction nucleotides: 12. Per germline, CDR1 ENHRY and CDR2 SYGVKD. The CDR3: CAISELFGLATVEQYF. The DNA for the CDR3 is TGTGCCATCAGTGAGCTCTTCGGACTAGCAACGGTCGAGCAGTACTTC.

A single count supports this clone. The chain carries TRBV19 and TRBJ2-1, with 14 bases matching TRBD2. Germline trimming cut 6 bases from V and 8 bases from J; bases unmatched to any gene: 24. CDR1 and CDR2 from the germline V gene are LNHDA and SQIVND (reference sequence). This CDR3 comprises 21 residues. The CDR3 DNA sequence: TGTGCCAGTAGCCTCGGACTAGCGGGGGGCTCGAGCTTTGGCGAACCGCATGAGCAGTTCTTC. Residues: CASSLGLAGGSSFGEPHEQFF.

The chain links TRBV9 to TRBJ2-2; maybe TRBD2 (5 bases). Germline V gene sequence: CDR1 SGDLS, CDR2 YYNGEE. The V and J ends lost 0 bases and 7 bases respectively, with 13 bases between them. This CDR3 is 15 amino acids long. Here the CDR3 reads CASSVVREWGGELFF. The DNA of the CDR3 is TGTGCCAGCAGCGTAGTGAGGGAGTGGGGCGGGGAGCTGTTTTTT.

V is TRBV7-9 and J is TRBJ2-7; tentatively, D is TRBD2 (6 bases). Looked up from germline, CDR1 is SEHNR and CDR2 is FQNEAQ (reference sequence). V was shortened by 8 bases and J by 3 bases, with 8 bases between the two germline ends. The CDR3 has 11 residues. CDR3: CASGGNYEQYV. For the CDR3, the DNA is TGTGCCAGCGGCGGGAACTACGAGCAGTACGTC.

The chain couples TRBV11-2 to TRBJ2-1; possibly TRBD1 for D (5 bases). CDR1 is SGHAT and CDR2 is FQNNGV in the germline V gene. The ends were cut back, 5 bases at V and 9 bases at J, with 11 bases in the middle. The CDR3 runs to 12 residues. The CDR3 here is CASSIQVIEQFF. The CDR3 DNA is TGTGCCAGCAGCATACAGGTGATTGAGCAGTTCTTC.

CDR3 nucleotides: TGCGCCAGCACCGCGGGAGGGATTTACAATGAGCAGTTCTTC. It specifies CASTAGGIYNEQFF. V and J are TRBV5-1 and TRBJ2-1; 9 bases fit TRBD2. J gave up 4 bases and V 6 bases, and 5 bases lay outside the gene matches. The CDR3 consists of 14 residues. CDR1 and CDR2 from the germline V gene are SGHRS and YFSETQ. Full variable domain (missing parts from reference TRBV5-1 and TRBJ2-1): KAGVTQTPRYLIKTRGQQVTLSCSPISGHRSVSWYQQTPGQGLQFLFEYFSETQRNKGNFPGRFSGRQFSNSRSEMNVSTLELGDSALYLCASTAGGIYNEQFFGPGTRLTVL.